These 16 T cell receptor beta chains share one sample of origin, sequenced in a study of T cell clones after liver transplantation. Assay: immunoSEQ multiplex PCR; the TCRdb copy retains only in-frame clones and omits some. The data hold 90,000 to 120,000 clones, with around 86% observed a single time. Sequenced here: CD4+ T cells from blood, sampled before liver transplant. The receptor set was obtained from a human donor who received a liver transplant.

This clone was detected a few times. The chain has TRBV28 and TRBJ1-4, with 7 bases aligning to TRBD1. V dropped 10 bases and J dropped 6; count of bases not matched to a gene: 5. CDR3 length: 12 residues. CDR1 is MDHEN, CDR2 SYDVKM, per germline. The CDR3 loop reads CAIQGGHEKLFF. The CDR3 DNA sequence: TGTGCCATCCAGGGGGGGCATGAAAAACTGTTTTTT.

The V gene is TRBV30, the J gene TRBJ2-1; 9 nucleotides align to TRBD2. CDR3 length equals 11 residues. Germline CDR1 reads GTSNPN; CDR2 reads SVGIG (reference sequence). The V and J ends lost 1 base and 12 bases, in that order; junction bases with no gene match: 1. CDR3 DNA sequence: TGTGCCTGGAGTGCAGCGGGAGGGCAGTTCTTC. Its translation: CAWSAAGGQFF. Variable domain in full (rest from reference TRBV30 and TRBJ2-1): SQTIHQWPATLVQPVGSPLSLECTVEGTSNPNLYWYRQAAGRGLQLLFYSVGIGQISSEVPQNLSASRPQDRQFILSSKKLLLSDSGFYLCAWSAAGGQFFGPGTRLTVL.

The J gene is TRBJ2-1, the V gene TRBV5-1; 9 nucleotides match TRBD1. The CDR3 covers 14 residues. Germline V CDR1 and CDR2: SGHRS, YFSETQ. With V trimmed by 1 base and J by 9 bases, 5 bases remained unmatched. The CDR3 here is CASSLNRGLGEQFF. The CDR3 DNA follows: TGCGCCAGCAGCTTGAACAGGGGGCTAGGTGAGCAGTTCTTC.

Here the CDR3 reads CASTGRGGTYEQYF. Written as DNA, the CDR3 is TGTGCCAGTACAGGCAGGGGAGGAACCTACGAGCAGTACTTC. The genes are TRBV25-1 and TRBJ2-7; either TRBD1 or TRBD2 may fit D (6 bases each). Between the trimmed V and J ends, which lost 9 bases and 2 bases, there was a span of 17 bases. Germline V gene sequence: CDR1 MGHDK, CDR2 SYGVNS. The CDR3 sequence is 14 residues long.

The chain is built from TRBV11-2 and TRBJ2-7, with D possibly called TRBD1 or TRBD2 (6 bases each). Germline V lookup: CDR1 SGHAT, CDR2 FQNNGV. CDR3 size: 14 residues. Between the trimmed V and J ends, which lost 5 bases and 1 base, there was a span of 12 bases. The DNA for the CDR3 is TGTGCCAGCAGCCGGGGGCGGGGTTCCTACGAGCAGTACTTC. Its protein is CASSRGRGSYEQYF.

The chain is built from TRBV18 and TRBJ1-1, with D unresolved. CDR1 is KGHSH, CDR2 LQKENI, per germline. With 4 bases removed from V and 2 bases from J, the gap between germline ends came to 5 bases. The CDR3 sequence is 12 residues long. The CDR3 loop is CASSQVNTEAFF. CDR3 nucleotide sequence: TGTGCCAGCTCACAAGTCAACACTGAAGCTTTCTTT.

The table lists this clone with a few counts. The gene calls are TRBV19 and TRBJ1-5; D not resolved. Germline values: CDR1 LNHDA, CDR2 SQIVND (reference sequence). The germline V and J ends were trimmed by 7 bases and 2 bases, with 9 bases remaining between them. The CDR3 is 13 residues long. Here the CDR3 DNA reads TGTGCCAGTAAAGGGTTTGGCAATCAGCCCCAGCATTTT. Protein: CASKGFGNQPQHF.

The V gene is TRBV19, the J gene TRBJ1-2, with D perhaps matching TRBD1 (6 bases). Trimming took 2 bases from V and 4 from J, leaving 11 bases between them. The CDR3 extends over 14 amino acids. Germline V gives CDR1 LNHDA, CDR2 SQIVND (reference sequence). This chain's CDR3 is CASSIRDTSYGYTF. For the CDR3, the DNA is TGTGCCAGTAGTATACGGGACACCTCCTATGGCTACACCTTC. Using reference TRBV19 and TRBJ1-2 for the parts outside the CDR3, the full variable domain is DGGITQSPKYLFRKEGQNVTLSCEQNLNHDAMYWYRQDPGQGLRLIYYSQIVNDFQKGDIAEGYSVSREKKESFPLTVTSAQKNPTAFYLCASSIRDTSYGYTFGSGTRLTVV.

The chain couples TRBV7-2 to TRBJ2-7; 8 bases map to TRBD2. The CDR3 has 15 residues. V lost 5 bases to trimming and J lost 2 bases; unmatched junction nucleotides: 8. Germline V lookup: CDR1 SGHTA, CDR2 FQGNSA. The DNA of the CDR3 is TGTGCCAGCAGCCCCCTCCGGGGGGGGGCCTACGAGCAGTACTTC. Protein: CASSPLRGGAYEQYF.

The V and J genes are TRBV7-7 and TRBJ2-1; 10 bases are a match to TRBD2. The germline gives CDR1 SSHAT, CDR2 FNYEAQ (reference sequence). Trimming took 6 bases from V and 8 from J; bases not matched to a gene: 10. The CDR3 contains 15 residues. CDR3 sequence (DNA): TGTGCCAGCAGACGCGGGACTAGCGTGTTGGATGAGCAGTTCTTC. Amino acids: CASRRGTSVLDEQFF.

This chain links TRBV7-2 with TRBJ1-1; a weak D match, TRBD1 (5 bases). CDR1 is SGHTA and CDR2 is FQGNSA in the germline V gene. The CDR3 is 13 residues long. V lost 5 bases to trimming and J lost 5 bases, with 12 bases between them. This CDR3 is CASSPIGGTEAFF. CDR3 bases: TGTGCCAGCAGCCCGATCGGGGGGACTGAAGCTTTCTTT.

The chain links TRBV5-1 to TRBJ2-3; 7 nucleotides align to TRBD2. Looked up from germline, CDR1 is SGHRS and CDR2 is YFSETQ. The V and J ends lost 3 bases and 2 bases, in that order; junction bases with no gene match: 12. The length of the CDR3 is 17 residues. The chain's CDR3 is CASSSRGLVVATDTQYF. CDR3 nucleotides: TGCGCCAGCAGCTCTCGAGGACTAGTAGTGGCCACAGATACGCAGTATTTT.

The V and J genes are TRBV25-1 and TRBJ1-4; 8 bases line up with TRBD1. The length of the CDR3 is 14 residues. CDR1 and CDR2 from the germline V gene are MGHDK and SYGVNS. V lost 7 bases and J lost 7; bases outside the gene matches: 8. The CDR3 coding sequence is TGTGCCAGCAATCAGGGGGCTGGGAGTGAAAAACTGTTTTTT. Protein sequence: CASNQGAGSEKLFF. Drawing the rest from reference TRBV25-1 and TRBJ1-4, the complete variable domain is EADIYQTPRYLVIGTGKKITLECSQTMGHDKMYWYQQDPGMELHLIHYSYGVNSTEKGDLSSESTVSRIRTEHFPLTLESARPSHTSQYLCASNQGAGSEKLFFGSGTQLSVL.

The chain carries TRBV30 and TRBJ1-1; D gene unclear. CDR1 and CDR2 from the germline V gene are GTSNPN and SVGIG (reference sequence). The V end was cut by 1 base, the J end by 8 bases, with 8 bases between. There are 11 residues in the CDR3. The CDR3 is CAWSEQIEAFF. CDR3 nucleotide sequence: TGTGCCTGGAGTGAACAGATAGAAGCTTTCTTT.

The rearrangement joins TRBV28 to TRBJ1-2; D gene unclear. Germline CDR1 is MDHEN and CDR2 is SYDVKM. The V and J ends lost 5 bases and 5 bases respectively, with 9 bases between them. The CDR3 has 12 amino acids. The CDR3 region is CASSRASYGYTF. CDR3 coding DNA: TGTGCCAGCAGTCGGGCCAGTTATGGCTACACCTTC.

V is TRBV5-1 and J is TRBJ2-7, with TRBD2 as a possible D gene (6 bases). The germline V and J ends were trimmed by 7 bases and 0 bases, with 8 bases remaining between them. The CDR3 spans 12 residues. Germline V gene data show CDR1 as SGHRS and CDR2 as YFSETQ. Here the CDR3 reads CASGLSSYEQYF. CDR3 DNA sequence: TGCGCCAGCGGACTAAGCTCCTACGAGCAGTACTTC.